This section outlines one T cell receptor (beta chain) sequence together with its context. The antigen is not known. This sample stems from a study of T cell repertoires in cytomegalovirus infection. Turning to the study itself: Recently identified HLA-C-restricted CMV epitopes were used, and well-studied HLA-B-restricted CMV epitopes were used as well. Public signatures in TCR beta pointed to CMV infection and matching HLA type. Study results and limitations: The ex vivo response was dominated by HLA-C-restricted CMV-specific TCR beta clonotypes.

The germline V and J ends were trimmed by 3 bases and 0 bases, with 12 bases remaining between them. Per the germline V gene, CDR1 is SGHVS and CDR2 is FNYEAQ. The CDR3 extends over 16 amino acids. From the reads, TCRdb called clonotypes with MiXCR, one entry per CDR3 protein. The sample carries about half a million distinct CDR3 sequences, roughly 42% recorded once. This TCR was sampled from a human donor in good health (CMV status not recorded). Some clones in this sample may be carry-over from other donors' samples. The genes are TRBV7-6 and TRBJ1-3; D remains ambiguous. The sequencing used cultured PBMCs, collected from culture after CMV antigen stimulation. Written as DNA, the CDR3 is TGTGCCAGCAGCTTTTTTGTCAGTTCCTCTGGAAACACCATATATTTT. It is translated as CASSFFVSSSGNTIYF. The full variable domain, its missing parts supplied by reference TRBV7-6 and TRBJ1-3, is GAGVSQSPRYKVTKRGQDVALRCDPISGHVSLYWYRQALGQGPEFLTYFNYEAQQDKSGLPNDRFSAERPEGSISTLTIQRTEQRDSAMYRCASSFFVSSSGNTIYFGEGSWLTVV.